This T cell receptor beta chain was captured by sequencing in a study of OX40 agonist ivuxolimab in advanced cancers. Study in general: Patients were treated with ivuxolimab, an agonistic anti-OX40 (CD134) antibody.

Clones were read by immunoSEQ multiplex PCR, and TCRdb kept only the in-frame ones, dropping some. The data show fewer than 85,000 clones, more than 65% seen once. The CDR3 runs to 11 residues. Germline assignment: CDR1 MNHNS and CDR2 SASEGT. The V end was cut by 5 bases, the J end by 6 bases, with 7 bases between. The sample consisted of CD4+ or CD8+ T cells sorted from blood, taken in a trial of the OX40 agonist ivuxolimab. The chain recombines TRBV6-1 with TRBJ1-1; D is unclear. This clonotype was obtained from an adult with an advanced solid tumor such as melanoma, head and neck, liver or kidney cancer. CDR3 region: CASSYRAEAFF. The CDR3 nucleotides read TGTGCCAGCAGTTACCGGGCTGAAGCTTTCTTT.